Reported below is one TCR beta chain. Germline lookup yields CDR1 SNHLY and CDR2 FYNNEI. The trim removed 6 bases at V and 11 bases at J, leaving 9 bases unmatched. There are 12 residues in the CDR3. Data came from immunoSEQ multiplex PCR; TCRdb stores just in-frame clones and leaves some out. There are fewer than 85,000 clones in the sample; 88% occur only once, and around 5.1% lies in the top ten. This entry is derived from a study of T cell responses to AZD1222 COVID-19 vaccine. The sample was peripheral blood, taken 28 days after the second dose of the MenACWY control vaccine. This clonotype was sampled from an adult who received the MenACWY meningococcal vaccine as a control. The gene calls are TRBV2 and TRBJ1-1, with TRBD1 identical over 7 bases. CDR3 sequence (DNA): TGTGCCAGCAGACAGGGGATTACCACGGCTTTCTTT. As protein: CASRQGITTAFF.